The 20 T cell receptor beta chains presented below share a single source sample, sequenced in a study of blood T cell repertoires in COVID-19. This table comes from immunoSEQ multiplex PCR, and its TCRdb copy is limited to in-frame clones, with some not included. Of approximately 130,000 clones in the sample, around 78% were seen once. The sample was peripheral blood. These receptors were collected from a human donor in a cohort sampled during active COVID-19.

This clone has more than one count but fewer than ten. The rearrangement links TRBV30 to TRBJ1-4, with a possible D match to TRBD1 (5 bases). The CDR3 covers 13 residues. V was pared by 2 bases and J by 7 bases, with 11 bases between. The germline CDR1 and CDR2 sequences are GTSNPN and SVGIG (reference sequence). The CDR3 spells CAWSFQGGEKLFF. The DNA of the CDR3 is TGTGCCTGGAGTTTCCAGGGAGGTGAAAAACTGTTTTTT. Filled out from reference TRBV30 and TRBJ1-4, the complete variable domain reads SQTIHQWPATLVQPVGSPLSLECTVEGTSNPNLYWYRQAAGRGLQLLFYSVGIGQISSEVPQNLSASRPQDRQFILSSKKLLLSDSGFYLCAWSFQGGEKLFFGSGTQLSVL.

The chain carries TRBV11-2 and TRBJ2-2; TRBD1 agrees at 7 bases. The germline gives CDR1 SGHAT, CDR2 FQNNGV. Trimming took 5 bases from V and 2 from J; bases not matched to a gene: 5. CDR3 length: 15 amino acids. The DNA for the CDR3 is TGTGCCAGCAGCGCAACAGGGGTCAACACCGGGGAGCTGTTTTTT. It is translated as CASSATGVNTGELFF.

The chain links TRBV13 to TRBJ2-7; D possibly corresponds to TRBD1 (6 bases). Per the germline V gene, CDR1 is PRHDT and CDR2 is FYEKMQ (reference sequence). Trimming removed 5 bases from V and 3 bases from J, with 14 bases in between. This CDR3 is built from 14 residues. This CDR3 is CASSRRAGVYEQYF. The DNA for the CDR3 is TGTGCCAGCAGCCGGCGTGCAGGGGTCTACGAGCAGTACTTC.

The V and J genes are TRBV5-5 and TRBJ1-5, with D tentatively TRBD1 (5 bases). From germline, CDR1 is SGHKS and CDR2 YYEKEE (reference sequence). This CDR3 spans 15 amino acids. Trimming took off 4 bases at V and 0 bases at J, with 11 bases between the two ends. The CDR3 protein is CASSRTLDSNQPQHF. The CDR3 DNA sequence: TGTGCCAGCAGCCGGACACTTGATAGCAATCAGCCCCAGCATTTT.

The CDR3 nucleotides read TGTGCCAGCAGCTGGGGACGGGAGGGTGGCTACACCTTC. Translation: CASSWGREGGYTF. The rearrangement uses TRBV5-6 and TRBJ1-2, with a weak D call TRBD1 (5 bases). This CDR3 is built from 13 residues. Germline lookup yields CDR1 SGHDT and CDR2 YYEEEE. V lost 3 bases and J 7 bases, leaving 13 bases between the germline ends.

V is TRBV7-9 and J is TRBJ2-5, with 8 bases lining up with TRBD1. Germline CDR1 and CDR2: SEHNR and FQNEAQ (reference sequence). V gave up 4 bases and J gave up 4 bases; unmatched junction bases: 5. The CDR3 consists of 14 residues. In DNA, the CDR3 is TGTGCCAGCAGCTCCCAGACAGGGGTAGAGACCCAGTACTTC. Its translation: CASSSQTGVETQYF.

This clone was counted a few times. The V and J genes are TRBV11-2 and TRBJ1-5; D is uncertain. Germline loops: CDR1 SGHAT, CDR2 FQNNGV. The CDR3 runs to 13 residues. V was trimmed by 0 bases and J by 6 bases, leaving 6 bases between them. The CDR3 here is CASSLDLSQPQHF. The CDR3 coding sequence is TGTGCCAGCAGCTTAGATCTGAGTCAGCCCCAGCATTTT.

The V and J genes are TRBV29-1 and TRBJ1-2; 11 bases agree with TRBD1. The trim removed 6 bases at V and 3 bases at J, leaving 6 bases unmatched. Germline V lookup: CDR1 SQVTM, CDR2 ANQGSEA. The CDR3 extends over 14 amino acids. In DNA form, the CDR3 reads TGCAGCGTCGCCGGGACAGGGGGTGACTATGGCTACACCTTC. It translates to CSVAGTGGDYGYTF.

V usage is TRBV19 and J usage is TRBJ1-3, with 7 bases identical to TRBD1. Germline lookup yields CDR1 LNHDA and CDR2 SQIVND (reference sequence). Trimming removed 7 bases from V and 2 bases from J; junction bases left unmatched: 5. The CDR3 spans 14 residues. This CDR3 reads CASKSQGAGNTIYF. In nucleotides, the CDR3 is TGTGCCAGTAAAAGCCAGGGGGCTGGAAACACCATATATTTT.

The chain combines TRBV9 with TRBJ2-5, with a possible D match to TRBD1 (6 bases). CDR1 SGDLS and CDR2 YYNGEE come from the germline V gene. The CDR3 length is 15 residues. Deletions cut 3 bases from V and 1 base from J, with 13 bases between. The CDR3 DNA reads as TGTGCCAGCAGCGCGAACACAGGGTTCCAAGAGACCCAGTACTTC. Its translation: CASSANTGFQETQYF.

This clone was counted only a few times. The CDR3: CASSQEITLAGYTF. The CDR3 DNA follows: TGTGCCAGCAGCCAAGAGATAACGCTGGCTGGCTACACCTTC. The chain links TRBV3-1 (or the pseudogene TRBV3-2) to TRBJ1-2; unclear D gene. The germline gives CDR1 LGHDT, CDR2 YNNKEL (reference sequence). The ends were cut back, 0 bases at V and 7 bases at J, with 12 bases in the middle. The CDR3 contains 14 residues.

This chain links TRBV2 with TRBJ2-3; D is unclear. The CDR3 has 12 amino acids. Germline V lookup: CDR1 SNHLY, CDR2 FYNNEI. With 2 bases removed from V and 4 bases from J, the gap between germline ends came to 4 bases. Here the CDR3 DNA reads TGTGCCAGCAGTGAAATCTCAGATACGCAGTATTTT. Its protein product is CASSEISDTQYF.

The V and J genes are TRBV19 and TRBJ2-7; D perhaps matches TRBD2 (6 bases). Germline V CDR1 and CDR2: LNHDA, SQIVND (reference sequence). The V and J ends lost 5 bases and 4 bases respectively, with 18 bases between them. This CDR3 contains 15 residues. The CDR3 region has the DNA TGTGCCAGTAGTCACCCCCGGGACGGGACTTACGAGCAGTACTTC. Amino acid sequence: CASSHPRDGTYEQYF.

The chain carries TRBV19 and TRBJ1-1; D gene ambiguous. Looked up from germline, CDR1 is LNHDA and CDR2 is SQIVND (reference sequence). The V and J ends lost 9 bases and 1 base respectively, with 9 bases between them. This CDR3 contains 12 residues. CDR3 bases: TGTGCCAGGAGGCGGGGGAACACTGAAGCTTTCTTT. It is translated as CARRRGNTEAFF.

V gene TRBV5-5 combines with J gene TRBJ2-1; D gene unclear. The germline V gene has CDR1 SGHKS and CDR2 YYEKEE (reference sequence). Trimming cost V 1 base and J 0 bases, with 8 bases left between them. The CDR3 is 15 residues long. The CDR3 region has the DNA TGTGCCAGCAGCTTGAGCCCTTTCTCCTACAATGAGCAGTTCTTC. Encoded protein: CASSLSPFSYNEQFF.

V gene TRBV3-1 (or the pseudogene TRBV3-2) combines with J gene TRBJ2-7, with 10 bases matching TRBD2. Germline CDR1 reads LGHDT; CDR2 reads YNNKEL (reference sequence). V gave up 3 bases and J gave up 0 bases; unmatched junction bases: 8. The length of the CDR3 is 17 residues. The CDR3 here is CASSQTLAGGLSYEQYF. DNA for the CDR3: TGTGCCAGCAGCCAGACGTTAGCGGGGGGCCTCTCCTACGAGCAGTACTTC.

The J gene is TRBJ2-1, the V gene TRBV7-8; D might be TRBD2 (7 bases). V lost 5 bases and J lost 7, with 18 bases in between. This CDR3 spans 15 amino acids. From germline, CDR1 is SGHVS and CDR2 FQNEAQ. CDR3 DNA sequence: TGTGCCAGCAGCCCGTACAGGGCGGGAGTGAATGAGCAGTTCTTC. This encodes CASSPYRAGVNEQFF. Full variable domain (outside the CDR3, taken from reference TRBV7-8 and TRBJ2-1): GAGVSQSPRYKVAKRGQDVALRCDPISGHVSLFWYQQALGQGPEFLTYFQNEAQLDKSGLPSDRFFAERPEGSVSTLKIQRTQQEDSAVYLCASSPYRAGVNEQFFGPGTRLTVL.

CDR3 DNA: TGCGCCAGCAGCATAGCGGGGGGCCCGAACACCGGGGAGCTGTTTTTT. Translated, it gives CASSIAGGPNTGELFF. The genes are TRBV5-1 and TRBJ2-2; 10 bases are a match to TRBD2. With 4 bases clipped from V and 0 bases from J, the junction kept 3 bases outside the gene matches. This CDR3 region has 16 residues. Germline CDR1 is SGHRS and CDR2 is YFSETQ.

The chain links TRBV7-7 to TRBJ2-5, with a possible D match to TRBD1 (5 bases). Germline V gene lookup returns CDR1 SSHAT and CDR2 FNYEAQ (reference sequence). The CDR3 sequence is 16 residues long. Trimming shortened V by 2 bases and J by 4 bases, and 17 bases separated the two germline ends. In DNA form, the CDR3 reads TGTGCCAGCAGCTTAATCGGGTCGCGAAGGGGAGAGACCCAGTACTTC. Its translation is CASSLIGSRRGETQYF.

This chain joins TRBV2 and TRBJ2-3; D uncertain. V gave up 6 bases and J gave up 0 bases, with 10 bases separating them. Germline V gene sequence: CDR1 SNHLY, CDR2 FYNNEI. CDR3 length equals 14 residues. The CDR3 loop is CASRLAPSTDTQYF. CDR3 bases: TGTGCCAGCAGATTAGCCCCTAGCACAGATACGCAGTATTTT.